The subject of this entry is one T cell receptor (beta chain). The antigen is unknown. One end of the junction fails to match germline, which may point to a read error. This CDR3 comprises 16 residues. The germline V gene has CDR1 MNHEY and CDR2 SVGAGI. The data were taken from a study of cytomegalovirus exposure and HLA in healthy donors. Broader study findings: Cytomegalovirus-associated TCR beta chains were listed, numbering roughly 150. Analyzed later, association rates of TCRs varied across HLA loci, with DRB1 most and HLA-C fewest.

PCR amplification relied on 60 Vbeta primers (plus 13 Jbeta primers). Measured with immunoSEQ multiplex PCR; TCRdb has only the in-frame clones, and not every one. The sample includes about 150,000 clones, about 86% of them seen just once. The sequenced sample was PBMCs. The chain carries TRBV6-5 and TRBJ2-1; D perhaps matches TRBD1 (5 bases). This receptor was identified in a woman aged 25 to 45 in good health and CMV-seronegative. DNA of the CDR3: TGTGCCGGCAGTTCTCAGGGTATCAAGGGTTACAATGAGCAGTTCTTC. Protein: CAGSSQGIKGYNEQFF.